The clone carrying this T cell receptor (beta chain) was picked up many times. Antigen: not known. These data are taken from a study of human T cells and chemical hapten exposure. Overall study context: The study sensitized with 2% DPC on an approximately 2 cm by approximately 2 cm patch of upper inner arm skin. The study, taken as a whole, reports: The count of PT1 expanded TCRs correlated positively with patch test score. With regard to DPC sensitization, TCRs above 1 in 1000 frequency did not change.

TCRdb passed the RACE reads through MiXCR, listing each CDR3 protein once. The sample consists of about 360,000 distinct CDR3 sequences, about 7% of them appearing once. Time point defined: patch test 1, 2 weeks after DPC sensitization. Regarding treatment: therapeutic diphenylcyclopropenone sensitization with weekly scalp DPC. Total RNA was isolated from whole blood that had not been fractionated. V lost 1 base and J 2 bases, leaving 9 bases between the germline ends. Germline V gene lookup returns CDR1 SGHNT and CDR2 YYREEE (reference sequence). This CDR3 is 15 amino acids long. The sequence was obtained from a woman in her late teens or twenties with alopecia areata. Some clones in this sample may be carry-over from other donors' samples. The chain employs TRBV5-4 and TRBJ2-2; D possibly corresponds to TRBD2 (6 bases). Sequenced material: whole blood, taken in connection with sensitization to the hapten diphenylcyclopropenone (DPC). The CDR3 DNA sequence: TGTGCCAGCAGCTTGAGCGGGTTTAACACCGGGGAGCTGTTTTTT. Translating it yields CASSLSGFNTGELFF.